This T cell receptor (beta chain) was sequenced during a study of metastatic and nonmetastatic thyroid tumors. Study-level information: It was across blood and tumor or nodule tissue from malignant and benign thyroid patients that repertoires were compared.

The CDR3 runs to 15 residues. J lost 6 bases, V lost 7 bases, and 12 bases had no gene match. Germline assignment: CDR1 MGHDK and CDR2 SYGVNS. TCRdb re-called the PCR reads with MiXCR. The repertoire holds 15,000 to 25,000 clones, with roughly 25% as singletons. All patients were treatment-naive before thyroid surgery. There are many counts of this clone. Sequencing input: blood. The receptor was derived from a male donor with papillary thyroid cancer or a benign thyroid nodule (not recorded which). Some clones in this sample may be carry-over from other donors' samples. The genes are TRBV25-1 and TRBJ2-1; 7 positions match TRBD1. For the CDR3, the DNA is TGTGCCAGCAATGGACAGGTGGGCCTGGGCAATGAGCAGTTCTTC. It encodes CASNGQVGLGNEQFF.